Here is one T cell receptor beta chain with its context. Profiling relied on immunoSEQ multiplex PCR, and the TCRdb table lists in-frame clones only, not all of them. Altogether fewer than 95,000 clones are present, around 94% being singletons, with the ten largest covering around 0.24%. This specimen comes from a study of technical replicates of blood from several donors. The germline V gene has CDR1 MGHRA and CDR2 YSYEKL. The CDR3 totals 14 residues. J was trimmed by 5 bases and V by 4 bases; bases with no gene match: 7. This chain links TRBV4-1 with TRBJ2-5; 7 nucleotides line up with TRBD2. Sequences were obtained from T cells isolated from PBMCs. This TCR was sampled from a human donor in good health. The chain's CDR3 is CASSPAWEGETQYF. The CDR3 region has the DNA TGCGCCAGCAGCCCGGCCTGGGAGGGGGAGACCCAGTACTTC.